The sequence of this TCR beta chain was determined in a study of shared clonotypes between healthy human individuals. The protocol was immunoSEQ multiplex PCR, while the TCRdb copy is restricted to in-frame clones and leaves out a portion. In the table there are 2 million to 2.5 million clones, 80% to 95% of which are singletons. CDR1 ENHRY and CDR2 SYGVKD come from the germline V gene. Trimming took 6 bases from V and 2 from J; bases not matched to a gene: 8. The CDR3 runs to 17 residues. This sequence originates from a man between 18 and 35 years old in good health. Some clones in this sample may be carry-over from other donors' samples. The chain joins TRBV10-3 to TRBJ2-5; 14 bases line up with TRBD2. The specimen sequenced was naive CD4+ T cells from PBMCs. Documented subset: CD45RA+ positively selected. The CDR3 here is CAIRGTSGGVGQETQYF. The CDR3 DNA is TGTGCCATCAGGGGGACTAGCGGGGGAGTGGGTCAAGAGACCCAGTACTTC.